Listed below are T cell receptor beta chains from one sample, sequenced in a study of CD8 T cells in Susac syndrome. TCRdb reanalysed the immunoSEQ multiplex PCR reads using MiXCR and keeps one entry per CDR3 protein. The repertoire consists of about 130,000 distinct CDR3 sequences, with about 95% occurring once and the leading ten covering 0.087%. The specimen sequenced was CD4+ T cells from PBMCs. The receptors stem from a human donor in good health. The conserved cysteine and the conserved F or W are not part of the CDR3 here.

j_gene | v_gene | CDR3aa
TRBJ2-3 | TRBV29-1 | SVEGPRRPVGTDTQY
TRBJ2-3 | TRBV6-1 | ASSMDSELVDTQY
TRBJ2-2 | TRBV15 | ATSRERGRGTGELF
TRBJ2-3 | TRBV5-1 | ASSLDPVSDTQY
TRBJ2-5 | TRBV6-5 | ASRWTGRQETQY
TRBJ2-1 | TRBV13 | ASSLSPTLF
TRBJ2-1 | TRBV5-5 | ASSIDPSGGYNEQF
TRBJ2-6 | TRBV7-9 | ASSWVVSGANVLT
TRBJ2-1 | TRBV3-1 | ASSQGWNSPGYNEQF
TRBJ2-1 | TRBV4-1 | ASSQELASYNEQF
TRBJ1-1 | TRBV7-2 | ASSVQGAKSEAF
TRBJ2-5 | TRBV3-1 | ASSQGTTAETQY
TRBJ2-2 | TRBV7-9 | ASSTQPGQANTGELF
TRBJ1-1 | TRBV7-2 | ASSYPLGYNTEAF
TRBJ2-2 | TRBV7-9 | AVKNTGELF
TRBJ2-7 | TRBV2 | ASQRNEQY
TRBJ1-2 | TRBV4-1 | ASSQGEGTNYGYT
TRBJ2-7 | TRBV30 | AWSVGHEQY
TRBJ2-7 | TRBV6-6 | ASSPTGQGIGYEQY
TRBJ1-5 | TRBV30 | AWSGTATNQPQH
TRBJ1-5 | TRBV27 | ASSWSGRQGPQH
TRBJ1-5 | TRBV2 | ASSEAQGYQPQH
TRBJ1-5 | TRBV15 | ATSRDNQGLLNQPQH
TRBJ2-5 | TRBV5-6 | ASSLTGTGMETQY
TRBJ1-2 | TRBV25-1 | ASSSGSGVGT
TRBJ1-1 | TRBV20-1 | SARDRGPNTEAF
TRBJ2-7 | TRBV6-2/TRBV6-3 | ASRPLAGALQEQY
TRBJ2-2 | TRBV9 | ASSVALETGELF
TRBJ2-5 | TRBV6-5 | ASSYSGETQY
TRBJ2-7 | TRBV7-9 | ASSATGNEQY
TRBJ2-7 | TRBV4-2 | ASSQDSNGHRAYEQY
TRBJ2-1 | TRBV10-3 | AIRFSEGEQF
TRBJ1-1 | TRBV10-3 | AIRLDRATEAF